This TCR beta chain is from a study of lymphopenia after photon versus proton radiotherapy. Findings and limits, study-wide: Post-nadir diversity loss with photons came from oligoclonal expansion, particularly CD8+ Temra cells. Larger post-nadir TCR diversity loss correlated inversely with survival in deceased patients. Under photons, naive T cells and diversity fell while effector/memory populations rose.

Comment on this clone: Its antigen is undetermined.

Sequencing was performed with immunoSEQ multiplex PCR; in TCRdb, only in-frame clones are kept and a portion is missing. The sample lists more than 20,000 clones, around 85% occurring once. Germline values: CDR1 MGHDK, CDR2 SYGVNS. Between the trimmed V and J ends, which lost 3 bases and 0 bases, there was a span of 9 bases. The CDR3 extends over 15 amino acids. The receptor was isolated from a man aged 60 to 69 with pancreatic cancer. This specimen was peripheral blood, taken from a patient treated with photon-based radiotherapy. This chain uses TRBV25-1 with TRBJ1-3; D is uncertain. The CDR3 nucleotides read TGTGCCAGCAGTGATAGGGCATACTCTGGAAACACCATATATTTT. Protein: CASSDRAYSGNTIYF.